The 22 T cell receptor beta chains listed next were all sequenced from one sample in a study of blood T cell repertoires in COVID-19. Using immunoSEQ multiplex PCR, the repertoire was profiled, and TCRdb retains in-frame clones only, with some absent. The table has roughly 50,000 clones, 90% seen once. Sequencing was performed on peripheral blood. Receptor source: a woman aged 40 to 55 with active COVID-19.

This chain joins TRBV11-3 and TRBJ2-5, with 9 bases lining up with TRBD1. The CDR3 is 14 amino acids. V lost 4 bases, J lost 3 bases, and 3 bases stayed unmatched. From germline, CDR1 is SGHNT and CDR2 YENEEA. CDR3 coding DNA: TGTGCCAGCAGCTCGAGGACAGGGGAAGAGACCCAGTACTTC. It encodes CASSSRTGEETQYF.

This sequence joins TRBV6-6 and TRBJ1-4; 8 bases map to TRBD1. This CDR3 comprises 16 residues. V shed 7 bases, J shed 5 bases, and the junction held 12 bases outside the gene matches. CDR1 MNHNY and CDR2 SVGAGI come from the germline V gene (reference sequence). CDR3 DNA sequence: TGTGCCAGCAACCATCCAAGACAGGGGAAGAATGAAAAACTGTTTTTT. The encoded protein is CASNHPRQGKNEKLFF.

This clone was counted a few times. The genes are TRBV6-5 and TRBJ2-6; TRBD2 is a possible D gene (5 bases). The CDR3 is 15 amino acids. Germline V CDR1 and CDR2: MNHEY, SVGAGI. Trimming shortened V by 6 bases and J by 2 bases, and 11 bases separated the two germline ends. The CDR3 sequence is CASSEGAAGANVLTF. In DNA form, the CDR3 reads TGTGCCAGCAGCGAGGGAGCAGCTGGGGCCAACGTCCTGACTTTC.

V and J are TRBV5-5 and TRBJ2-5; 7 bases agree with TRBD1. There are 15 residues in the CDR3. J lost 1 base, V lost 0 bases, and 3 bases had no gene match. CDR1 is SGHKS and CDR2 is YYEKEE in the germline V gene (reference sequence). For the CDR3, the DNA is TGTGCCAGCAGCTTGGTTACAGGGGCCCAAGAGACCCAGTACTTC. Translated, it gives CASSLVTGAQETQYF.

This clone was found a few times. The CDR3 here is CAWSVGRVTEAFF. CDR3 nucleotide sequence: TGTGCCTGGAGTGTGGGCAGGGTCACTGAAGCTTTCTTT. The rearrangement joins TRBV30 to TRBJ1-1, with D possibly being TRBD1 (5 bases). Between the trimmed V and J ends, which lost 0 bases and 4 bases, there was a span of 9 bases. The V gene's germline CDR1 is GTSNPN and CDR2 SVGIG (reference sequence). CDR3 size: 13 residues.

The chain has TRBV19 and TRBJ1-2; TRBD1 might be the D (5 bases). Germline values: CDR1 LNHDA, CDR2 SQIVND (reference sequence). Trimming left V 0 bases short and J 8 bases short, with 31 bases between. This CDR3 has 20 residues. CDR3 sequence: CASSIDPSQGDRGTINGYTF. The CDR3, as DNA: TGTGCCAGTAGTATAGATCCGTCTCAGGGTGACCGAGGGACTATCAACGGCTACACCTTC.

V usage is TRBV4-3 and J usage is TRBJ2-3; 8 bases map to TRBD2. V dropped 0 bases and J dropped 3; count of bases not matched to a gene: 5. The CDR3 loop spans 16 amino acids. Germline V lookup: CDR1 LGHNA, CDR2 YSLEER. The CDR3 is CASSQESPSGTDTQYF. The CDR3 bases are TGCGCCAGCAGCCAAGAAAGTCCTAGCGGGACAGATACGCAGTATTTT.

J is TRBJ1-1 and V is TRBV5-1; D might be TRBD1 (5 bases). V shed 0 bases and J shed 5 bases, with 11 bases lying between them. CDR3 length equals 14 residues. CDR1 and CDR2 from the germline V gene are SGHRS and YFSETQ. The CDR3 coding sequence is TGCGCCAGCAGCTTGGAGGGCCGGGGGACTGAAGCTTTCTTT. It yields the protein CASSLEGRGTEAFF.

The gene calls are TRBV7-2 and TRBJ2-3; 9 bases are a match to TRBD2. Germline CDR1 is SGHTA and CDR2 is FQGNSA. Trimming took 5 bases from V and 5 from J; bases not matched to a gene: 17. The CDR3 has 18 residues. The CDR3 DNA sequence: TGTGCCAGCAGCCCCGGGAGCGGACTAGCGAGGCGAGGAGATACGCAGTATTTT. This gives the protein CASSPGSGLARRGDTQYF.

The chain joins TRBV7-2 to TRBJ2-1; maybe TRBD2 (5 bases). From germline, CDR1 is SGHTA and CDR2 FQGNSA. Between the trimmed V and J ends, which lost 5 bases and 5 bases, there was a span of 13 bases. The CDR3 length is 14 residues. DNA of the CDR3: TGTGCCAGCAGCCTCAGCGGTCTTCACAATGAGCAGTTCTTC. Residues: CASSLSGLHNEQFF.

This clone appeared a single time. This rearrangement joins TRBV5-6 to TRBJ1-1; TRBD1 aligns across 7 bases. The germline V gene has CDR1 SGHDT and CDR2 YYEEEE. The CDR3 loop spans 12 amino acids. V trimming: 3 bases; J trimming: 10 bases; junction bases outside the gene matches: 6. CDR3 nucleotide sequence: TGTGCCAGCAGCTCGAGGGACAGTCGAGCTTTCTTT. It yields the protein CASSSRDSRAFF.

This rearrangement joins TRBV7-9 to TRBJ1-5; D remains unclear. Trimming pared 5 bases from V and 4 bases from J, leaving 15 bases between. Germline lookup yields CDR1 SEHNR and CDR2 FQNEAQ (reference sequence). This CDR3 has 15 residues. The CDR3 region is CASSQVEGRNQPQHF. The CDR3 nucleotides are TGTGCCAGCAGCCAAGTGGAGGGAAGGAATCAGCCCCAGCATTTT.

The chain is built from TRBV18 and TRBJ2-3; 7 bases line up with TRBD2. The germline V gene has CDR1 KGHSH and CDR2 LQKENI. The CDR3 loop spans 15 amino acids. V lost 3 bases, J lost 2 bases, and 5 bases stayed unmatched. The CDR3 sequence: CASSPWLADTDTQYF. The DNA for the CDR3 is TGTGCCAGCTCACCCTGGCTAGCGGACACAGATACGCAGTATTTT.

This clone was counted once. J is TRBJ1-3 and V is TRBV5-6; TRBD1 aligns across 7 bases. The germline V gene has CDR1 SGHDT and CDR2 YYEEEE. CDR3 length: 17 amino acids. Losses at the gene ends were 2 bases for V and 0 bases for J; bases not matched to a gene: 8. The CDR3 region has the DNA TGTGCCAGCAGCTTAAACAGGGGTGGCTCCTCTGGAAACACCATATATTTT. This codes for CASSLNRGGSSGNTIYF.

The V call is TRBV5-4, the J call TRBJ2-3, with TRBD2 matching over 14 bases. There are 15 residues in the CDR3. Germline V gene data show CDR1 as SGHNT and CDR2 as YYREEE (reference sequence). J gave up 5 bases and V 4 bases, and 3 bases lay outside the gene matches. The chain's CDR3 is CASSTGLAGGDTQYF. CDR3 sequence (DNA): TGTGCCAGCAGCACAGGACTAGCGGGGGGAGATACGCAGTATTTT.

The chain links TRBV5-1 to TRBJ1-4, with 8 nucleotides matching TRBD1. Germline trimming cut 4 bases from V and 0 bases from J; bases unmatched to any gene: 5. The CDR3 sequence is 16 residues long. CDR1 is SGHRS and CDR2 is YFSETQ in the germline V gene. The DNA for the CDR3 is TGCGCCAGCAGCGATATACAGGGGGCAACTAATGAAAAACTGTTTTTT. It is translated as CASSDIQGATNEKLFF.

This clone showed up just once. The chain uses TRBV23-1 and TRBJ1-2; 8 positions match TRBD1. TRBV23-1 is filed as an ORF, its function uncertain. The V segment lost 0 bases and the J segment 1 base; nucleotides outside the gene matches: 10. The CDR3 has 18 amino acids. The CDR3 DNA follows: TGCGCCAGCAGTCAATCGCCCGACAGGGGCCAGCATAACTATGGCTACACCTTC. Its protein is CASSQSPDRGQHNYGYTF.

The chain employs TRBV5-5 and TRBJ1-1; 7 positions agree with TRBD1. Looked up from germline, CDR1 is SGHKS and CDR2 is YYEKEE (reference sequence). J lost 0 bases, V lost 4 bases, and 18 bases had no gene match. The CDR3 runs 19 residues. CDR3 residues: CASSTHGDRSSNMNTEAFF. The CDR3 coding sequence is TGTGCCAGCAGCACCCACGGGGACAGAAGCAGCAACATGAACACTGAAGCTTTCTTT.

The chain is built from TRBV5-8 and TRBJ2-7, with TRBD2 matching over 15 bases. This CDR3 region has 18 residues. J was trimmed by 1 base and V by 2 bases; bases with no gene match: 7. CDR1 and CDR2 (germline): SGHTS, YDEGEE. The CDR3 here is CASSFGLAGGSFSYEQYF. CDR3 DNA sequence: TGTGCCAGCAGCTTTGGACTAGCGGGGGGGTCATTTTCCTACGAGCAGTACTTC.

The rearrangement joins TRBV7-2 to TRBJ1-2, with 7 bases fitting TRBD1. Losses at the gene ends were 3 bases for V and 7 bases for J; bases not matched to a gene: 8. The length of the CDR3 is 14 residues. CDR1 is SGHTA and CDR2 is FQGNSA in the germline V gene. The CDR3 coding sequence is TGTGCCAGCAGCTTTAACAGGGGCGCAGGTGGCTACACCTTC. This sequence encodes CASSFNRGAGGYTF. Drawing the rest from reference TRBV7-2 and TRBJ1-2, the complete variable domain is GAGVSQSPSNKVTEKGKDVELRCDPISGHTALYWYRQSLGQGLEFLIYFQGNSAPDKSGLPSDRFSAERTGGSVSTLTIQRTQQEDSAVYLCASSFNRGAGGYTFGSGTRLTVV.

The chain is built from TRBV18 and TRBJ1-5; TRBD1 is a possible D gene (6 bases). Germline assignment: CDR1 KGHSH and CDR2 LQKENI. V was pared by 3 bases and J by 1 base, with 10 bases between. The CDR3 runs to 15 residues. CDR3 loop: CASSPLGGSNQPQHF. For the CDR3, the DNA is TGTGCCAGCTCACCCTTAGGGGGAAGCAATCAGCCCCAGCATTTT.

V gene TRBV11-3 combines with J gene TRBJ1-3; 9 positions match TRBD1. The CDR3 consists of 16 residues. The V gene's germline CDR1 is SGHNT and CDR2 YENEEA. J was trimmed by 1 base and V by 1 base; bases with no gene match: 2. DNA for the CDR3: TGTGCCAGCAGCTTAGGGGACAGGGCGTCTGGAAACACCATATATTTT. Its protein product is CASSLGDRASGNTIYF.